This TCR beta chain was observed in a study of blood T cell repertoires in COVID-19. Overall study: Donors in the United States, Italy and Spain gave samples during acute or convalescent COVID-19.

In Cohort 3, a recovered donor had either two negative PCRs, clearance, or symptom resolution. CDR3 length: 15 amino acids. CDR1 is ENHRY and CDR2 is SYGVKD in the germline V gene. The J segment lost 7 bases and the V segment lost 6 bases, leaving 9 bases of the junction unmatched. Produced via immunoSEQ multiplex PCR; TCRdb's table is partial and in-frame only. The profile shows a few hundred thousand clones, over 75% of them singletons. This TCR came from a man aged 25 to 40 who had recovered from COVID-19. The chain is built from TRBV10-3 and TRBJ1-2, with 12 bases lining up with TRBD1. Sequencing was carried out using PBMCs or T cells enriched from blood (not recorded which). The CDR3 spells CAISSGTGGSFGYTF. The CDR3 nucleotides are TGTGCCATCAGCTCCGGGACAGGGGGCAGTTTTGGCTACACCTTC.